This paragraph covers one TCR beta chain sequence. The data were taken from a study of blood T cell repertoires in COVID-19. Study summary: Acute and convalescent COVID-19 specimens originated in the United States, Italy and Spain.

With 8 bases clipped from V and 1 base from J, the junction kept 9 bases outside the gene matches. The germline V gene has CDR1 MDHEN and CDR2 SYDVKM. The CDR3 spans 15 residues. Per the study methods: Reference gene primer amplification gave nucleated cell count estimates. Generated by immunoSEQ multiplex PCR, the TCRdb table keeps only in-frame clones and is missing some. V and J calls plus clone size are reproduced from that table; the DNA served to infer D and trimming. The data hold some 130,000 clones, with roughly 79% observed a single time. The chain couples TRBV28 to TRBJ2-7, with TRBD2 identical over 9 bases. Sequencing was performed on peripheral blood. The source of this sequence is a human donor in a cohort sampled during active COVID-19. The CDR3 spells CASCSGGGGSYEQYF. The CDR3 region has the DNA TGTGCCAGCTGCTCCGGCGGGGGGGGGTCCTACGAGCAGTACTTC.